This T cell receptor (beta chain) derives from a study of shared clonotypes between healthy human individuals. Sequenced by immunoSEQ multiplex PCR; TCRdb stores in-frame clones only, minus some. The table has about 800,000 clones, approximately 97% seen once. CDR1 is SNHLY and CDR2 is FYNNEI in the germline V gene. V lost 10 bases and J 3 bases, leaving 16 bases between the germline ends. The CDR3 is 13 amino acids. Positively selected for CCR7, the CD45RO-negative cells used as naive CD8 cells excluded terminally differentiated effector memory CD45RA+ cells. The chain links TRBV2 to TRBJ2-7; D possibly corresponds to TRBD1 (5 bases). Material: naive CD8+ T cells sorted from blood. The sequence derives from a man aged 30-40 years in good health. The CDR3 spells CATRDSRIYEQYF. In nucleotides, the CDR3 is TGTGCCACTAGAGACAGTAGAATCTACGAGCAGTACTTC.